A single sample gave rise to the 9 T cell receptor beta chains below, sequenced in a study of blood T cell repertoires in COVID-19. The method was immunoSEQ multiplex PCR; TCRdb's version includes in-frame clones alone and lacks a portion of them. The table shows about 300,000 clones, with around 92% occurring only once. Sequencing was performed on peripheral blood. The receptor set was obtained from a man between 18 and 29 years old who had recovered from COVID-19.

The genes are TRBV27 and TRBJ2-7; perhaps TRBD1 as D (5 bases). Trimming took off 3 bases at V and 3 bases at J, with 9 bases between the two ends. This CDR3 contains 13 residues. Germline CDR1 MNHEY, CDR2 SMNVEV (reference sequence). CDR3 protein: CASSFVRGYEQYF. The CDR3 region has the DNA TGTGCCAGCAGTTTTGTTAGGGGCTACGAGCAGTACTTC.

This chain uses TRBV20-1 with TRBJ2-1; D uncertain. Looked up from germline, CDR1 is DFQATT and CDR2 is SNEGSKA (reference sequence). V lost 8 bases to trimming and J lost 4 bases, with 9 bases between them. The CDR3 spans 11 residues. In DNA, the CDR3 is TGCAGTCCCGTCGAGTACAATGAGCAGTTCTTC. Amino acids: CSPVEYNEQFF.

The chain employs TRBV19 and TRBJ2-5; TRBD2 matches 12 bases. The V gene's germline CDR1 is LNHDA and CDR2 SQIVND (reference sequence). This CDR3 contains 16 residues. Unmatched junction bases numbered 1, after V lost 1 base and J lost 1 base. The CDR3 region is CASSIGTSGIQETQYF. The DNA for the CDR3 is TGTGCCAGTAGTATAGGGACTAGCGGGATCCAAGAGACCCAGTACTTC. The complete variable domain, with remaining parts taken from reference TRBV19 and TRBJ2-5, reads DGGITQSPKYLFRKEGQNVTLSCEQNLNHDAMYWYRQDPGQGLRLIYYSQIVNDFQKGDIAEGYSVSREKKESFPLTVTSAQKNPTAFYLCASSIGTSGIQETQYFGPGTRLLVL.

V and J are TRBV2 and TRBJ2-7; 9 bases fit TRBD1. CDR1 is SNHLY and CDR2 is FYNNEI in the germline V gene. The ends lost 4 bases at V and 4 bases at J; junction bases unmatched: 2. The CDR3 extends over 13 amino acids. The CDR3 DNA follows: TGTGCCAGCAGTGGACAGGGGGGATACGAGCAGTACTTC. Its translation is CASSGQGGYEQYF.

Notes on this clone: This sample also contains other DNA sequences that code for the same CDR3. The V and J genes are TRBV7-9 and TRBJ1-1, with 7 bases that match TRBD1. Per the germline V gene, CDR1 is SEHNR and CDR2 is FQNEAQ (reference sequence). The CDR3 is made up of 13 amino acids. V lost 8 bases, J lost 0 bases, and 3 bases stayed unmatched. The CDR3 reads CASETGMNTEAFF. In DNA, the CDR3 is TGTGCCAGCGAGACAGGGATGAACACTGAAGCTTTCTTT.

DNA of the CDR3: TGTGCCAGCAGTTTATCTGGCGGAAGCAATCAGCCCCAGCATTTT. It translates to CASSLSGGSNQPQHF. V gene TRBV27 combines with J gene TRBJ1-5, with D uncertain. The CDR3 length is 15 residues. Germline values: CDR1 MNHEY, CDR2 SMNVEV (reference sequence). The ends were cut back, 0 bases at V and 1 base at J, with 7 bases in the middle.

The chain recombines TRBV3-1 (or the pseudogene TRBV3-2) with TRBJ1-2; D not certain. Looked up from germline, CDR1 is LGHDT and CDR2 is YNNKEL (reference sequence). V lost 4 bases, J lost 5 bases, and 11 bases lay in between. The CDR3 spans 13 residues. CDR3 protein: CASSPGDMYGYTF. Written as DNA, the CDR3 is TGTGCCAGCAGCCCGGGAGACATGTATGGCTACACCTTC.

This chain links TRBV5-8 with TRBJ2-7; 7 bases fit TRBD2. The CDR3 contains 13 residues. V was pared by 3 bases and J by 3 bases, with 3 bases of the junction left unmatched. CDR1 SGHTS and CDR2 YDEGEE come from the germline V gene. CDR3: CASSSGRDYEQYF. Here the CDR3 DNA reads TGTGCCAGCAGCTCGGGGAGGGACTACGAGCAGTACTTC.

This clone has just a few counts. The chain couples TRBV12-3 or TRBV12-4 to TRBJ1-1, with D possibly matching TRBD1 (6 bases). CDR3 length: 13 residues. The V and J ends lost 6 bases and 7 bases respectively, with 15 bases between them. CDR3 coding DNA: TGTGCCAGCAGCATAGGGGGGGGTTTTGAAGCTTTCTTT. It codes for CASSIGGGFEAFF.